This entry describes one T cell receptor beta chain. No antigen is known for it. The source of the sample is a study of memory CD4+ T cells and cytomegalovirus serostatus. Study-wide background: This sample comes from healthy Belgian adults, fewer than 10 CMV seropositive, 24 seronegative. Whole-study results and caveats: Of 150 to 200 reported CMV TCRbeta sequences, some 67 were found in memory CD4+ repertoires.

With 1 base clipped from V and 0 bases from J, the junction kept 3 bases outside the gene matches. The length of the CDR3 is 16 residues. The germline V gene has CDR1 KGHSH and CDR2 LQKENI. Data came from immunoSEQ multiplex PCR; TCRdb stores just in-frame clones and leaves some out. The table shows tens of thousands of clones, with over 60% occurring only once. The sort gate was single viable CD3+CD4+CD8-CD45RO+ cells for memory CD4+ T cells. CMV serostatus came from serum IgG against pp150, pp28, p38, p52. Material: memory CD4+ T cells from blood. The sequence was collected from an adult in good health and CMV-seronegative. The chain links TRBV18 to TRBJ2-3; 8 bases agree with TRBD2. CDR3 DNA: TGTGCCAGCTCACCACAAGTAGCGGGGAGCACAGATACGCAGTATTTT. Amino acids: CASSPQVAGSTDTQYF.